These T cell receptor beta chains were read from a single sample in a study of cytomegalovirus exposure and HLA in healthy donors. Sequencing used immunoSEQ multiplex PCR; TCRdb keeps in-frame clones, though not all of them. The sample records around 270,000 clones, under 90% being singletons. The specimen was PBMCs. These receptors were collected from a girl under 10 years old in good health and CMV-seronegative. Each CDR3 is given with its conserved first and last residue. The order of the fields is clone size, V gene, D gene, J gene, CDR3 DNA, CDR3 protein. The D gene is left open where the match is weak. Expanded clones are given a class, and other clones once, few, many or no size at all.

.	TRBV28	.	TRBJ2-7	TGTGCCACCACTAGATTCTACGAGCAGTACTTC	CATTRFYEQYF
.	TRBV2	.	TRBJ2-2	TGTGCCAGCAGTGAAGGGCTTATAGAGGCCGGGGAGCTGTTTTTT	CASSEGLIEAGELFF
.	TRBV23-1	.	TRBJ1-2	TGCGCCAGCAGTCAAAAATTCACAGAGTCGCGTTTAGGCTACACCTTC	CASSQKFTESRLGYTF
.	TRBV7-9	TRBD1	TRBJ2-1	TGTGCCAGCAGCTTAGGCTTTGCGGACAGGGTCTCCCGTGAGCAGTTCTTC	CASSLGFADRVSREQFF
.	TRBV9	TRBD2	TRBJ2-2	TGTGCCAGCAACACTCTAGCGGGCCACCCGGGCACCGGGGAGCTGTTTTTT	CASNTLAGHPGTGELFF
.	TRBV27	TRBD1	TRBJ1-1	TGTGCCAGCAGTTTATCGACAGGGAGAGGCGCTGAAGCTTTCTTT	CASSLSTGRGAEAFF
few	TRBV6-1	.	TRBJ2-2	TGTGCCAGCAGTGACCGAATAAGGGGTTCAACGAACACCGGGGAGCTGTTTTTT	CASSDRIRGSTNTGELFF
.	TRBV11-2	.	TRBJ2-7	TGTGCCAGCAGCTTAGCTAGCTACTCCTACGAGCAGTACTTC	CASSLASYSYEQYF
.	TRBV7-3	.	TRBJ2-1	TGTGCCAGCAGCTTACGGGAGCATGAGCAGTTCTTC	CASSLREHEQFF
.	TRBV18	TRBD1	TRBJ1-2	TGTGCCAGCTCACCACGGGACAGATCTAACTATGGCTACACCTTC	CASSPRDRSNYGYTF
.	TRBV10-3	.	TRBJ2-1	TGTGCCATCAGTGAGCCGTCCCCTATTGGCCCGGAAGGGGATGAGCAGTTCTTC	CAISEPSPIGPEGDEQFF
.	TRBV5-8	.	TRBJ2-4	TGTGCCAGCAGGGGCGGCCAGGAGGGAGCCAAAAACATTCAGTACTTC	CASRGGQEGAKNIQYF
.	TRBV5-4	.	TRBJ1-2	TGTGCCAGCAGCTTGGATCAAGCCTATGGCTACACCTTC	CASSLDQAYGYTF
.	TRBV12-5	.	TRBJ2-3	TGTGCTAGTGGTCGAAGACAGGATGGGACAGATACGCAGTATTTT	CASGRRQDGTDTQYF
.	TRBV28	.	TRBJ2-7	TGTGCCAGCAGTCTGGAGTACGAGCAGTACTTC	CASSLEYEQYF
.	TRBV20-1	.	TRBJ1-1	TGCAGTGCTAGGGCTTTAACGAAAGCTTTCTTT	CSARALTKAFF
.	TRBV29-1	.	TRBJ1-1	TGCAGCGTTGGGGGGGTCACTGAAGCTTTCTTT	CSVGGVTEAFF
.	TRBV11-2	.	TRBJ1-1	TGTGCCAGCAGCTTTTATGGGCGACCAGGGCTGAACACTGAAGCTTTCTTT	CASSFYGRPGLNTEAFF
few	TRBV5-1	TRBD2	TRBJ2-3	TGCGCCAGCAGCCTCGGGGAGCGGGGGGCCGGAAGAGATACGCAGTATTTT	CASSLGERGAGRDTQYF
.	TRBV27	.	TRBJ2-7	TGTGCCAGCAGTACTATTTACGAGCAGTACTTC	CASSTIYEQYF
.	TRBV13	TRBD1	TRBJ2-7	TGTGCCAGCAGCTGGACAGGGGACGAGCAGTACTTC	CASSWTGDEQYF
.	TRBV29-1	.	TRBJ2-2	TGCAGCGTTGTTGCGACTACAAGGACCGGGGAGCTGTTTTTT	CSVVATTRTGELFF
.	TRBV19	.	TRBJ2-7	TGTGCCAGTAGTATAGGCGATGCCTTCGCGTGGGAGCAGTACTTC	CASSIGDAFAWEQYF
.	TRBV12-5	TRBD2	TRBJ2-2	TGTGCTAGTGGAGGCTTAGCGGGCCGTTACACCGGGGAGCTGTTTTTT	CASGGLAGRYTGELFF
few	TRBV10-3	.	TRBJ1-5	TGTGCCATCAGGGGGACACCGAATCAGCCCCAGCATTTT	CAIRGTPNQPQHF
.	TRBV27	TRBD1	TRBJ2-7	TGTGCCAGCAGTTGGGACAGATATAACTACGAGCAGTACTTC	CASSWDRYNYEQYF